Listed here are 29 T cell receptor beta chains from one sample, sequenced in a study of blood T cell repertoires in COVID-19. Repertoires were generated with immunoSEQ multiplex PCR, while TCRdb's copy carries only in-frame clones and drops some. Counted here are 400,000 to 550,000 clones, around 89% occurring once; the ten biggest clones make up approximately 4.5%. The sequencing input was peripheral blood. These TCRs come from a woman under 40 with acute or convalescent COVID-19.

This clone was seen a handful of times. V gene TRBV6-1 combines with J gene TRBJ2-1, with D possibly matching TRBD1 (5 bases). Germline V CDR1 and CDR2: MNHNS, SASEGT. The germline V and J ends were trimmed by 3 bases and 9 bases, with 6 bases remaining between them. The CDR3 totals 11 residues. The CDR3, as DNA: TGTGCCAGCAGTGATAGGGGTGAGCAGTTCTTC. As protein: CASSDRGEQFF.

There are a few counts of this clone. This rearrangement joins TRBV20-1 to TRBJ1-6; D possibly corresponds to TRBD1 (5 bases). V was shortened by 6 bases and J by 8 bases, with 17 bases between the two germline ends. The CDR3 length is 14 residues. Germline V gene lookup returns CDR1 DFQATT and CDR2 SNEGSKA (reference sequence). The CDR3 DNA sequence: TGCAGTGCCAGTATCACAGGACGGGATTCACCCCTCCACTTT. Translation gives CSASITGRDSPLHF.

The chain couples TRBV24-1 to TRBJ2-1; 7 bases match TRBD1. V lost 2 bases and J lost 0; bases outside the gene matches: 6. Germline CDR1 reads KGHDR; CDR2 reads SFDVKD. There are 17 residues in the CDR3. The CDR3 spells CATSDSKGQPSYNEQFF. In nucleotides, the CDR3 is TGTGCCACCAGTGATTCGAAGGGACAGCCCTCCTACAATGAGCAGTTCTTC.

The V and J genes are TRBV27 and TRBJ1-1, with 8 positions matching TRBD1. Germline V gene sequence: CDR1 MNHEY, CDR2 SMNVEV (reference sequence). The junction had 11 bases not matched to a gene; V was cut back by 6 bases and J by 8 bases. The CDR3 is 14 amino acids. The CDR3 here is CASSWGRTGREAFF. DNA of the CDR3: TGTGCCAGCAGCTGGGGACGGACAGGGAGGGAAGCTTTCTTT.

This clone has only a few counts. The V call is TRBV30, the J call TRBJ1-6, with TRBD1 matching 9 bases. The CDR3 is 15 residues long. V was pared by 1 base and J by 6 bases, with 4 bases of the junction left unmatched. Germline CDR1 reads GTSNPN; CDR2 reads SVGIG (reference sequence). Here the CDR3 DNA reads TGTGCCTGGAGTGGCCCGGGACAGGGTAATTCACCCCTCCACTTT. This gives the protein CAWSGPGQGNSPLHF.

This clone appeared a single time. This sequence joins TRBV4-1 and TRBJ1-6; D gene uncertain. The CDR3 length is 14 residues. The germline CDR1 and CDR2 sequences are MGHRA and YSYEKL. Trimming pared 0 bases from V and 7 bases from J, leaving 7 bases between. CDR3 sequence reads: CASSQERANSPLHF. The CDR3 DNA sequence: TGCGCCAGCAGCCAAGAGAGAGCCAATTCACCCCTCCACTTT.

The chain carries TRBV5-7 and TRBJ2-7; 7 bases map to TRBD2. TRBV5-7 is known as an ORF, though its function is uncertain. The CDR3 contains 15 residues. V lost 6 bases and J lost 2; bases outside the gene matches: 11. The CDR3 protein is CASTHVLAVTYEQYF. Here the CDR3 DNA reads TGTGCCAGCACCCACGTTCTAGCGGTAACCTACGAGCAGTACTTC.

The chain has TRBV7-9 and TRBJ1-4; maybe TRBD1 (6 bases). V lost 1 base, J lost 8 bases, and 11 bases lay in between. This CDR3 has 14 amino acids. The germline gives CDR1 SEHNR, CDR2 FQNEAQ (reference sequence). CDR3 residues: CASSLDRVDEKLFF. CDR3 DNA sequence: TGTGCCAGCAGCTTAGACAGGGTGGACGAAAAACTGTTTTTT.

This clone was detected once. This CDR3 reads CASSTTGSRQPQHF. The DNA for the CDR3 is TGTGCCAGCAGCACGACAGGGTCGAGACAGCCCCAGCATTTT. V gene TRBV9 combines with J gene TRBJ1-5; TRBD1 agrees at 7 bases. J gave up 7 bases and V 4 bases, and 8 bases lay outside the gene matches. This CDR3 contains 14 residues. CDR1 and CDR2 from the germline V gene are SGDLS and YYNGEE.

The rearrangement links TRBV15 to TRBJ2-7; D gene uncertain. Germline CDR1 LNHNV, CDR2 YYDKDF (reference sequence). This CDR3 comprises 17 residues. V was cut by 1 base and J by 0 bases, with 16 bases left in between. As DNA, the CDR3 is TGTGCCACCAGCAGAGGGCTAGTAGAGGAAAGCTCCTACGAGCAGTACTTC. Translation: CATSRGLVEESSYEQYF.

The V gene is TRBV30, the J gene TRBJ1-4, with D unclear. This CDR3 spans 13 amino acids. V lost 4 bases and J 10 bases, leaving 16 bases between the germline ends. Germline V gene data show CDR1 as GTSNPN and CDR2 as SVGIG (reference sequence). DNA for the CDR3: TGTGCCTGGACAGGAGTCCCAGGAGGAAAACTGTTTTTT. This encodes CAWTGVPGGKLFF.

The chain is built from TRBV11-2 and TRBJ2-5, with 8 bases identical to TRBD2. The CDR3 is made up of 17 amino acids. V was pared by 1 base and J by 3 bases, with 10 bases of the junction left unmatched. CDR1 is SGHAT and CDR2 is FQNNGV in the germline V gene. This CDR3 is CASSLGRNSGGKETQYF. The CDR3 nucleotides read TGTGCCAGCAGCTTAGGGAGGAATTCGGGGGGGAAAGAGACCCAGTACTTC.

This rearrangement joins TRBV2 to TRBJ2-3; 12 bases align to TRBD2. J gave up 2 bases and V 4 bases, and 1 base lay outside the gene matches. Germline V lookup: CDR1 SNHLY, CDR2 FYNNEI. The CDR3 has 15 amino acids. Here the CDR3 reads CASSGLAGATDTQYF. The CDR3 region has the DNA TGTGCCAGCAGTGGACTAGCGGGGGCCACAGATACGCAGTATTTT.

This chain joins TRBV18 and TRBJ1-1; the D gene is possibly TRBD1 (5 bases). Germline V lookup: CDR1 KGHSH, CDR2 LQKENI. The CDR3 contains 14 residues. V was trimmed by 2 bases and J by 0 bases, leaving 7 bases between them. CDR3 in amino acids: CASSPGHMNTEAFF. The CDR3 nucleotides are TGTGCCAGCTCACCAGGACACATGAACACTGAAGCTTTCTTT.

The chain uses TRBV3-1 (or the pseudogene TRBV3-2) and TRBJ1-4, with 7 bases identical to TRBD1. After removal of 4 bases from V and 5 bases from J, the junction contained 7 bases not matched to a gene. Germline CDR1 is LGHDT and CDR2 is YNNKEL (reference sequence). There are 15 residues in the CDR3. This CDR3 reads CASSRPGQSNEKLFF. As DNA, the CDR3 is TGTGCCAGCAGCCGACCGGGACAGAGCAATGAAAAACTGTTTTTT.

This chain uses TRBV20-1 with TRBJ1-2; D might be TRBD1 (5 bases). This CDR3 has 13 amino acids. Germline-derived CDR1 and CDR2 are DFQATT and SNEGSKA (reference sequence). V was trimmed by 3 bases and J by 5 bases, leaving 13 bases between them. The chain's CDR3 is CSASRGTEYGYTF. In DNA form, the CDR3 reads TGCAGTGCTAGTCGCGGGACGGAATATGGCTACACCTTC.

V usage is TRBV28 and J usage is TRBJ1-2; 10 bases are a match to TRBD1. Germline V gene data show CDR1 as MDHEN and CDR2 as SYDVKM. Germline trimming cut 8 bases from V and 5 bases from J; bases unmatched to any gene: 8. There are 14 residues in the CDR3. CDR3 amino acids: CASGQGDLGYGYTF. Written as DNA, the CDR3 is TGTGCCAGCGGACAGGGGGATCTGGGGTATGGCTACACCTTC.

Here the CDR3 DNA reads TGTGCCAGCAGCCAGTGGGACAGGGGATACGAGCAGTACTTC. Translation: CASSQWDRGYEQYF. The chain recombines TRBV5-5 with TRBJ2-7; TRBD1 matches at 10 bases. The junction had 5 bases not matched to a gene; V was cut back by 4 bases and J by 4 bases. CDR3 length: 14 residues. Germline CDR1 SGHKS, CDR2 YYEKEE (reference sequence).

This chain connects TRBV5-1 to TRBJ2-3, with D possibly TRBD1 on 6 matching bases. V was pared by 2 bases and J by 1 base, with 14 bases between. This CDR3 has 16 residues. Germline CDR1 is SGHRS and CDR2 is YFSETQ. The CDR3 coding sequence is TGCGCCAGCAGCTTATTGGGGGCGCGTGGCACAGATACGCAGTATTTT. Its translation is CASSLLGARGTDTQYF.

Only one count was recorded for this clone. V is TRBV4-1 and J is TRBJ2-3; 8 bases map to TRBD2. Germline CDR1 MGHRA, CDR2 YSYEKL. The CDR3 sequence is 17 residues long. Trimming at V came to 4 bases and at J to 4 bases, leaving 13 bases not matched to a gene. DNA of the CDR3: TGCGCCAGCAGCCGTGTTCGATCCGGGGGGGCTTCAGATACGCAGTATTTT. Amino acids: CASSRVRSGGASDTQYF.

The genes are TRBV29-1 and TRBJ1-2; 7 bases are shared with TRBD1. The V gene's germline CDR1 is SQVTM and CDR2 ANQGSEA. CDR3 length: 15 residues. V trimming: 0 bases; J trimming: 7 bases; junction bases outside the gene matches: 11. CDR3 nucleotide sequence: TGCAGCGTTGAAGATGGACAGGCCTACATGGGTGGCTACACCTTC. Its translation: CSVEDGQAYMGGYTF.

As DNA, the CDR3 is TGCGCCAGCAGCTCGGGCTACACAGGGTTGTTGGAGACCCAGTACTTC. Residues: CASSSGYTGLLETQYF. This chain links TRBV5-1 with TRBJ2-5, with a tentative D call TRBD1 (6 bases). Trimming shortened V by 3 bases and J by 5 bases, and 20 bases separated the two germline ends. CDR3 size: 16 residues. Per germline, CDR1 SGHRS and CDR2 YFSETQ.

The CDR3 reads CASSTPGQSETQYF. The DNA for the CDR3 is TGTGCCAGCAGCACTCCGGGACAGTCAGAGACCCAGTACTTC. J is TRBJ2-5 and V is TRBV9; TRBD1 agrees at 7 bases. This CDR3 has 14 residues. J lost 4 bases, V lost 4 bases, and 7 bases had no gene match. CDR1 and CDR2 (germline): SGDLS, YYNGEE.

The CDR3 here is CASSFSGGRAKNIQYF. CDR3 bases: TGCGCCAGCAGCTTCTCGGGGGGCAGAGCCAAAAACATTCAGTACTTC. This chain joins TRBV5-1 and TRBJ2-4; D is possibly TRBD2 (7 bases). The V gene's germline CDR1 is SGHRS and CDR2 YFSETQ. The CDR3 runs to 16 residues. Between the trimmed V and J ends, which lost 2 bases and 0 bases, there was a span of 12 bases.

This chain links TRBV9 with TRBJ2-3, with D possibly matching TRBD2 (6 bases). Trimming took off 4 bases at V and 4 bases at J, with 16 bases between the two ends. Germline V gene sequence: CDR1 SGDLS, CDR2 YYNGEE. The CDR3 consists of 15 residues. The CDR3 DNA sequence: TGTGCCAGCAGCTACAACCAGGGAGGCGCAGATACGCAGTATTTT. Translated: CASSYNQGGADTQYF.

V usage is TRBV5-1 and J usage is TRBJ2-3, with D perhaps matching TRBD1 (6 bases). This CDR3 spans 15 amino acids. Trimming removed 1 base from V and 2 bases from J, with 11 bases in between. Germline V gene data show CDR1 as SGHRS and CDR2 as YFSETQ. As DNA, the CDR3 is TGCGCCAGCAGCTTGTGGGGGCCCTACACAGATACGCAGTATTTT. Translating gives CASSLWGPYTDTQYF.

This sequence joins TRBV6-5 and TRBJ1-1; D perhaps matches TRBD1 (5 bases). Per the germline V gene, CDR1 is MNHEY and CDR2 is SVGAGI. With 7 bases removed from V and 8 bases from J, the gap between germline ends came to 17 bases. This CDR3 is built from 13 residues. The CDR3 DNA follows: TGTGCCAGCACCCACGGGGGACGTTTAGAAGCTTTCTTT. It is translated as CASTHGGRLEAFF.

V usage is TRBV5-1 and J usage is TRBJ1-5; 10 nucleotides line up with TRBD1. There are 16 residues in the CDR3. The germline CDR1 and CDR2 sequences are SGHRS and YFSETQ. Unmatched junction bases numbered 6, after V lost 0 bases and J lost 6 bases. The CDR3, as DNA: TGCGCCAGCAGCTTGGACGGGACAGGGGTAGGTCAGCCCCAGCATTTT. It translates to CASSLDGTGVGQPQHF.

The genes are TRBV18 and TRBJ1-3; D ambiguous. Trimming left V 3 bases short and J 9 bases short, with 21 bases between. Germline V gene sequence: CDR1 KGHSH, CDR2 LQKENI. The CDR3 loop spans 16 amino acids. The CDR3 DNA sequence: TGTGCCAGCTCACCGCAAGACTCTGGCCTCTTTAGCACCATATATTTT. It translates to CASSPQDSGLFSTIYF.